This T cell receptor (beta chain) was sequenced in a study of cytomegalovirus exposure and HLA in healthy donors. The CDR3 has 17 residues. The germline CDR1 and CDR2 sequences are MNHEY and SMNVEV (reference sequence). With V trimmed by 6 bases and J by 4 bases, 11 bases remained unmatched. Primers: 60 Vbeta forward and 13 Jbeta reverse. Some clones are missing from TCRdb's copy, which holds only in-frame ones; the method was immunoSEQ multiplex PCR. The sample includes around 130,000 clones, around two thirds of them seen just once. There were likely unrecorded immune exposures, though donors were nominally healthy when sampled. The study's findings and limits: The Asian-associated ancestry cluster reportedly had fewer N-insertions than the approximately 690-donor mean in a later analysis. In a later analysis, at a false discovery rate of 0.05, 15,000 to 20,000 TCR beta sequences matched HLA alleles.

On this clone itself: What it binds is unknown.

The receptor comes from a human donor in good health. Sequencing was done on a sample of PBMCs. The chain has TRBV27 and TRBJ2-2; 10 bases match TRBD1. CDR3 DNA: TGTGCCAGCAGCTACCTCGGGACAGGGGTCTTCACCGGGGAGCTGTTTTTT. The encoded protein is CASSYLGTGVFTGELFF.